The TCR beta chain under discussion was sequenced for a study of blood T cells in healthy people across ages. Study-level points and caveats: A roughly linear fall in TCR beta diversity per million T cells was seen with increasing age. The long-lived group displayed more naive CD4+ cells, plus higher diversity, than the aged donors did.

V lost 2 bases and J 2 bases, leaving 13 bases between the germline ends. The V gene's germline CDR1 is MGHRA and CDR2 YSYEKL. The length of the CDR3 is 15 residues. Sample-barcoded 5' priming and a J-beta primer mix drove a second PCR of roughly 6 to 12 cycles. Using its own MiXCR run on the 5' RACE reads, TCRdb lists one record per CDR3 protein. The sample shows roughly 1,300,000 distinct CDR3 sequences, 55% to 75% of them seen only once. Each individual donor underwent a draw of 8 to 10 milliliters of peripheral blood. This clonotype showed up just a few times. The antigen remains unidentified. The chain uses TRBV4-1 and TRBJ2-7, with a tentative D call TRBD1 (5 bases). The receptor was derived from a man younger than 35 in good health. Sequenced: blood. The CDR3 sequence is CASSQPFQGTYEQYF. CDR3 DNA sequence: TGCGCCAGCAGCCAACCTTTTCAGGGCACCTACGAGCAGTACTTC.